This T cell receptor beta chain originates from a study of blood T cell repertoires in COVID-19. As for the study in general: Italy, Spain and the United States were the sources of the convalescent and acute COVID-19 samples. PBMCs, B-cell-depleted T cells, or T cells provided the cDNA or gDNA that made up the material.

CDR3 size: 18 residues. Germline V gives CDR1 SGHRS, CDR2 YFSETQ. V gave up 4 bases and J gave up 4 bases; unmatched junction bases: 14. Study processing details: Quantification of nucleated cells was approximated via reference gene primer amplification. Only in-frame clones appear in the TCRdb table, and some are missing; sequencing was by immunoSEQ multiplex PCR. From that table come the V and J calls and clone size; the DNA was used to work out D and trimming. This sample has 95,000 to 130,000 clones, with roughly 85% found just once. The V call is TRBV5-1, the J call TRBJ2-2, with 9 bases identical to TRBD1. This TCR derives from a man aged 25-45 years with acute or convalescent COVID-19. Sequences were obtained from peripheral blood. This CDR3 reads CASSRMAGQGRGTGELFF. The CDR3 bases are TGCGCCAGCAGCCGGATGGCGGGACAGGGACGCGGCACCGGGGAGCTGTTTTTT.